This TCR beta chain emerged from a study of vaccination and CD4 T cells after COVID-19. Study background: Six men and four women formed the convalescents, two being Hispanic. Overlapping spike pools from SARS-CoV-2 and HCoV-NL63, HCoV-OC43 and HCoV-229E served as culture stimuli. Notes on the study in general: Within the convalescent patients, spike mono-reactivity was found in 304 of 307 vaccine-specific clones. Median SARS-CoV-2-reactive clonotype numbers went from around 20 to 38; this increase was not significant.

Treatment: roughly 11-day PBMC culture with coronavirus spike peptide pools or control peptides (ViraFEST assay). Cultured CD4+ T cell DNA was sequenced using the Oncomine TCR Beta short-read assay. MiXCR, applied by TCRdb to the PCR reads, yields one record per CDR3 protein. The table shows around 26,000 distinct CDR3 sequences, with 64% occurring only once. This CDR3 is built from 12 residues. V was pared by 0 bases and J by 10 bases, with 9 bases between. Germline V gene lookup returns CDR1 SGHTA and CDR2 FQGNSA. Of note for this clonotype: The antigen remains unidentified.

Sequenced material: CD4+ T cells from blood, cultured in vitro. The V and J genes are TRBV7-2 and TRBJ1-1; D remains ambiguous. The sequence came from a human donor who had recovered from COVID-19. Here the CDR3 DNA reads TGTGCCAGCAGCTTAGCCCAGGTAGGAGCTTTCTTT. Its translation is CASSLAQVGAFF.